Reported below is one TCR beta chain. The record originates from a study of T cell changes during pregnancy in multiple sclerosis. Profiled with immunoSEQ multiplex PCR; TCRdb holds only in-frame clones, not every one. The data hold tens of thousands of clones, with approximately 92% observed a single time. The CDR3 sequence is 16 residues long. V shed 0 bases, J shed 1 base, and the junction held 5 bases outside the gene matches. Germline assignment: CDR1 SGHRS and CDR2 YFSETQ. The V gene is TRBV5-1, the J gene TRBJ1-1; 8 bases line up with TRBD1. The clonotype comes from a female donor with multiple sclerosis, enrolled in a pregnancy study. The sample consisted of peripheral blood, taken before pregnancy. CDR3 sequence: CASSLGGTGTNTEAFF. The CDR3 DNA reads as TGCGCCAGCAGCTTGGGGGGGACAGGAACGAACACTGAAGCTTTCTTT.